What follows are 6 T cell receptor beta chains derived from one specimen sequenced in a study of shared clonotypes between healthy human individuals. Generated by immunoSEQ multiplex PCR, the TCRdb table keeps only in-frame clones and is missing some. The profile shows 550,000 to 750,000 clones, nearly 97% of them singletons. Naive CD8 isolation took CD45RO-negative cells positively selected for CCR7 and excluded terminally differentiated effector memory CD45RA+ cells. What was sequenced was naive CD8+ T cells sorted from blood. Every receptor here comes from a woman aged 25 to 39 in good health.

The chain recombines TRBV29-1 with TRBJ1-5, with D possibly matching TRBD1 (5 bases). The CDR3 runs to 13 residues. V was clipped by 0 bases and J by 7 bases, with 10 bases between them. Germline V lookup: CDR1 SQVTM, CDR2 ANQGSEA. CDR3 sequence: CSVEDGAGQPQHF. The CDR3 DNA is TGCAGCGTTGAAGATGGGGCGGGGCAGCCCCAGCATTTT. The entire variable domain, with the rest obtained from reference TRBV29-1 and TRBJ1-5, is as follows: SAVISQKPSRDICQRGTSLTIQCQVDSQVTMMFWYRQQPGQSLTLIATANQGSEATYESGFVIDKFPISRPNLTFSTLTVSNMSPEDSSIYLCSVEDGAGQPQHFGDGTRLSIL.

This CDR3 is CASSLTSRNTEAFF. For the CDR3, the DNA is TGTGCCAGCAGCTTAACGTCAAGGAACACTGAAGCTTTCTTT. The genes are TRBV7-9 and TRBJ1-1; no reliable D call. Germline CDR1 SEHNR, CDR2 FQNEAQ (reference sequence). The CDR3 is made up of 14 amino acids. Trimming cost V 2 bases and J 1 base, with 8 bases left between them. The full variable domain, in which reference TRBV7-9 and TRBJ1-1 provide the parts outside the CDR3, is DTGVSQNPRHKITKRGQNVTFRCDPISEHNRLYWYRQTLGQGPEFLTYFQNEAQLEKSRLLSDRFSAERPKGSFSTLEIQRTEQGDSAMYLCASSLTSRNTEAFFGQGTRLTVV.

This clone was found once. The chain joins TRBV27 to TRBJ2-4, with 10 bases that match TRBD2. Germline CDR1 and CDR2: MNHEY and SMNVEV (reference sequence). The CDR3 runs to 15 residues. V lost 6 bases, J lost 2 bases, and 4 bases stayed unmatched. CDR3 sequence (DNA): TGTGCCAGCAGCCTAGCGGGAGTGTCCAAAAACATTCAGTACTTC. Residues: CASSLAGVSKNIQYF.

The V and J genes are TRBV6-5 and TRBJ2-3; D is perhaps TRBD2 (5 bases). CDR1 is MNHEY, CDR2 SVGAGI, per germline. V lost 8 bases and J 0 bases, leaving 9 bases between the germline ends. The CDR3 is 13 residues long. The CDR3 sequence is CASEGGSTDTQYF. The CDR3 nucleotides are TGTGCCAGCGAGGGCGGGAGCACAGATACGCAGTATTTT.

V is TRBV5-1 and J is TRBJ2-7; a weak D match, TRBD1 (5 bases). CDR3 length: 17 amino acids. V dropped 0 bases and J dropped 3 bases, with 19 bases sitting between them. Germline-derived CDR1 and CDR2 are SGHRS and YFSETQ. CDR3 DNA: TGCGCCAGCAGCTTGGGACCCTACGTATGGGGCTACTACGAGCAGTACTTC. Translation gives CASSLGPYVWGYYEQYF. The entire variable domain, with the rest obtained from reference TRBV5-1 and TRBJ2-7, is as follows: KAGVTQTPRYLIKTRGQQVTLSCSPISGHRSVSWYQQTPGQGLQFLFEYFSETQRNKGNFPGRFSGRQFSNSRSEMNVSTLELGDSALYLCASSLGPYVWGYYEQYFGPGTRLTVT.

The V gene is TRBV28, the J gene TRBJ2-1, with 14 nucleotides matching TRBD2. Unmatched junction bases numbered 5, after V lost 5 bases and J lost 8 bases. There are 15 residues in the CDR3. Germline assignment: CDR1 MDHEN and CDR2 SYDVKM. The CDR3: CASSLTSGRAHEQFF. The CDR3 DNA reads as TGTGCCAGCAGTCTGACTAGCGGGAGGGCCCATGAGCAGTTCTTC.